This T cell receptor beta chain was sequenced in a study of cytomegalovirus exposure and HLA in healthy donors. Overall study results and limits: In a later analysis, CMV-associated beta chains were mostly HLA-associated, it appeared. A missense variant in DCLRE1C was later tied to TCR beta V- and J-gene trimming.

Trimming cost V 0 bases and J 2 bases, with 11 bases left between them. The CDR3 has 16 amino acids. Germline V gene sequence: CDR1 SGHRS, CDR2 YFSETQ. This PCR relied on a set of 60 Vbeta primers and 13 Jbeta primers. Original data processing: As a later analysis found, there were 70 million to 100 million unique TCR beta chains, of which roughly 11 million were shared. The data were produced by immunoSEQ multiplex PCR, yet TCRdb's version contains in-frame clones alone and is incomplete. V and J calls and clone size follow that table, whereas D and trimming were derived from the DNA. Counted here are around 160,000 clones, over 60% occurring once; the ten biggest clones make up less than 3.5%. Comment on this clone: The antigen remains unidentified.

The chain uses TRBV5-1 and TRBJ2-2, with D hard to call. Input material: PBMCs. This clonotype originated in a man aged 40-49 years in good health and CMV-seropositive. DNA for the CDR3: TGCGCCAGCAGCTTGGAAGCGAACCTCAACACCGGGGAGCTGTTTTTT. Translating it yields CASSLEANLNTGELFF.